Listed here are 22 T cell receptor beta chains from one sample, sequenced in a study of identifying expanded T cells in peripheral blood. The protocol was immunoSEQ multiplex PCR, while the TCRdb copy is restricted to in-frame clones and leaves out a portion. Here the sample spans around 90,000 clones, about 91% being singletons. Specimen: blood. The origin of the receptors is a person aged 18-70 years in good health.

The CDR3 DNA reads TGTGCCAGCAGCTCTCAACTAGCGGGGGGAGCCGAGCAGTACTTC. This gives the protein CASSSQLAGGAEQYF. The chain is built from TRBV7-8 and TRBJ2-7; 12 bases are a match to TRBD2. V shed 4 bases and J 6 bases; nucleotides not matched to a gene: 7. Germline V lookup: CDR1 SGHVS, CDR2 FQNEAQ. This CDR3 is built from 15 residues.

V is TRBV2 and J is TRBJ2-3, with 7 bases matching TRBD1. Unmatched junction bases numbered 12, after V lost 4 bases and J lost 5 bases. Germline values: CDR1 SNHLY, CDR2 FYNNEI. The CDR3 totals 16 residues. Written as DNA, the CDR3 is TGTGCCAGCAGTGGGAAGGGGACAGTCTTCATAGATACGCAGTATTTT. Protein product: CASSGKGTVFIDTQYF.

This rearrangement joins TRBV2 to TRBJ2-7; 10 bases are shared with TRBD1. Germline-derived CDR1 and CDR2 are SNHLY and FYNNEI. The CDR3 totals 13 residues. V was clipped by 5 bases and J by 4 bases; unmatched bases: 2. This CDR3 is CASSRGQGYEQYF. The CDR3 region has the DNA TGTGCCAGCAGTCGGGGACAGGGGTACGAGCAGTACTTC.

The chain employs TRBV5-1 and TRBJ2-2; 7 nucleotides match TRBD1. The J segment lost 0 bases and the V segment lost 3 bases, leaving 5 bases of the junction unmatched. Germline CDR1 and CDR2: SGHRS and YFSETQ. The CDR3 runs 16 residues. CDR3: CASSSGQRSNTGELFF. In nucleotides, the CDR3 is TGCGCCAGCAGCTCGGGACAGAGATCGAACACCGGGGAGCTGTTTTTT. The variable domain in full, completed from reference TRBV5-1 and TRBJ2-2, reads KAGVTQTPRYLIKTRGQQVTLSCSPISGHRSVSWYQQTPGQGLQFLFEYFSETQRNKGNFPGRFSGRQFSNSRSEMNVSTLELGDSALYLCASSSGQRSNTGELFFGEGSRLTVL.

V and J are TRBV5-1 and TRBJ1-2, with D perhaps matching TRBD1 (5 bases). V gave up 0 bases and J gave up 3 bases, with 12 bases separating them. The CDR3 sequence is 15 residues long. Germline V gene sequence: CDR1 SGHRS, CDR2 YFSETQ. The CDR3 sequence: CASSLAAGIYYGYTF. Written as DNA, the CDR3 is TGCGCCAGCAGCTTGGCAGCAGGGATCTACTATGGCTACACCTTC.

The chain couples TRBV27 to TRBJ2-1, with 11 bases identical to TRBD2. With V trimmed by 6 bases and J by 10 bases, 5 bases remained unmatched. The CDR3 contains 13 residues. Germline V gives CDR1 MNHEY, CDR2 SMNVEV (reference sequence). The CDR3 sequence: CASRLAGGEEQFF. CDR3 sequence (DNA): TGTGCCAGCAGGCTAGCGGGAGGAGAGGAGCAGTTCTTC.

This clone was detected once. The genes are TRBV16 and TRBJ1-2; D is unresolved. The V and J ends lost 0 bases and 1 base respectively, with 6 bases between them. Per germline, CDR1 KGHSY and CDR2 FQNENV. This CDR3 region has 14 residues. The CDR3 sequence: CASSQSTVNYGYTF. The CDR3 DNA sequence: TGTGCCAGCAGCCAATCGACGGTTAACTATGGCTACACCTTC.

The rearrangement joins TRBV2 to TRBJ1-5; D gene unclear. Trimming took 3 bases from V and 6 from J, leaving 9 bases between them. This CDR3 spans 13 amino acids. Germline-derived CDR1 and CDR2 are SNHLY and FYNNEI. The DNA of the CDR3 is TGTGCCAGCAGTGATAATAACTTTCAGCCCCAGCATTTT. Protein product: CASSDNNFQPQHF.

The chain recombines TRBV2 with TRBJ1-1, with a tentative D call TRBD1 (6 bases). Germline CDR1 and CDR2: SNHLY and FYNNEI. V lost 8 bases to trimming and J lost 1 base, with 17 bases between them. The length of the CDR3 is 15 residues. CDR3 residues: CASDAGTKKNTEAFF. The CDR3 DNA sequence: TGTGCCAGCGATGCCGGGACAAAGAAGAACACTGAAGCTTTCTTT. Supplemented by reference TRBV2 and TRBJ1-1, the full variable domain reads EPEVTQTPSHQVTQMGQEVILRCVPISNHLYFYWYRQILGQKVEFLVSFYNNEISEKSEIFDDQFSVERPDGSNFTLKIRSTKLEDSAMYFCASDAGTKKNTEAFFGQGTRLTVV.

The chain links TRBV15 to TRBJ2-4, with D maybe TRBD2 (5 bases). The germline gives CDR1 LNHNV, CDR2 YYDKDF (reference sequence). The V end was cut by 2 bases, the J end by 0 bases, with 11 bases between. This CDR3 contains 16 residues. CDR3 sequence: CATSRLGSLAKNIQYF. CDR3 DNA: TGTGCCACCAGCAGACTAGGGAGTTTAGCCAAAAACATTCAGTACTTC.

V is TRBV11-2 and J is TRBJ1-2; 12 positions match TRBD1. V lost 5 bases, J lost 0 bases, and 7 bases stayed unmatched. Germline CDR1 reads SGHAT; CDR2 reads FQNNGV. The CDR3 is 17 amino acids. The CDR3 is CASSEGQGASANYGYTF. In DNA, the CDR3 is TGTGCCAGCAGCGAGGGACAGGGGGCCTCTGCTAACTATGGCTACACCTTC.

The genes are TRBV10-1 and TRBJ2-3, with 8 bases lining up with TRBD2. V dropped 4 bases and J dropped 4; count of bases not matched to a gene: 7. The CDR3 runs 15 residues. Germline V gene lookup returns CDR1 WNHNN and CDR2 SYGVQD (reference sequence). CDR3 in DNA: TGCGCCAGCAGTGTGAGCGGGAGACGTGCAGATACGCAGTATTTT. This gives the protein CASSVSGRRADTQYF.

As DNA, the CDR3 is TGCGCCAGCAGTGATAAGAATGGAAACATTCAGTACTTC. It codes for CASSDKNGNIQYF. This chain links TRBV10-1 with TRBJ2-4; D call uncertain. This CDR3 has 13 residues. The germline CDR1 and CDR2 sequences are WNHNN and SYGVQD (reference sequence). The V gene lost 3 bases and the J gene lost 6 bases, with 9 bases spanning the gap.

V is TRBV6-1 and J is TRBJ2-7; no reliable D call. Trimming removed 10 bases from V and 2 bases from J, with 9 bases in between. The CDR3 is 11 residues long. From germline, CDR1 is MNHNS and CDR2 SASEGT. The CDR3 here is CATVRPYEQYF. The CDR3, as DNA: TGTGCCACCGTACGGCCCTACGAGCAGTACTTC.

V is TRBV5-1 and J is TRBJ2-3, with D hard to call. Trimming shortened V by 0 bases and J by 3 bases, and 5 bases separated the two germline ends. CDR1 SGHRS and CDR2 YFSETQ come from the germline V gene. This CDR3 spans 13 amino acids. CDR3 nucleotides: TGCGCCAGCAGCTTGGACAGTACAGATACGCAGTATTTT. Translation gives CASSLDSTDTQYF.

This clone was recorded a few times. The chain is built from TRBV7-9 and TRBJ1-1; D is undetermined. In germline, CDR1 is SEHNR, CDR2 FQNEAQ (reference sequence). V was cut by 2 bases and J by 6 bases, with 7 bases left in between. The CDR3 is 12 amino acids. DNA of the CDR3: TGTGCCAGCAGCTTACGGGTGCCTGAAGCTTTCTTT. This gives the protein CASSLRVPEAFF.

This clone was counted once. The chain employs TRBV15 and TRBJ2-6; D gene ambiguous. Germline assignment: CDR1 LNHNV and CDR2 YYDKDF (reference sequence). The CDR3 contains 17 residues. V gave up 0 bases and J gave up 0 bases, with 9 bases separating them. Here the CDR3 DNA reads TGTGCCACCAGCAGAGATACCTCCAGCTCTGGGGCCAACGTCCTGACTTTC. Translating gives CATSRDTSSSGANVLTF. The full variable domain, in which reference TRBV15 and TRBJ2-6 provide the parts outside the CDR3, is DAMVIQNPRYQVTQFGKPVTLSCSQTLNHNVMYWYQQKSSQAPKLLFHYYDKDFNNEADTPDNFQSRRPNTSFCFLDIRSPGLGDTAMYLCATSRDTSSSGANVLTFGAGSRLTVL.

CDR3: CSVRGLGDTEAFF. Written as DNA, the CDR3 is TGCAGCGTCAGGGGGCTTGGGGACACTGAAGCTTTCTTT. The V call is TRBV29-1, the J call TRBJ1-1; 8 bases match TRBD1. Germline-derived CDR1 and CDR2 are SQVTM and ANQGSEA. There are 13 residues in the CDR3. Losses at the gene ends were 6 bases for V and 3 bases for J; bases not matched to a gene: 6.

A note on this clone: A read error may produce the germline difference seen at one junction end. The V and J genes are TRBV6-5 and TRBJ1-2; 7 nucleotides match TRBD1. In germline, CDR1 is MNHEY, CDR2 SVGAGI. The CDR3 covers 15 residues. The CDR3 sequence: CASSYGQGVLYSYTF. The CDR3 region has the DNA TGTGCCAGCAGTTATGGTCAGGGGGTCCTCTATAGCTACACCTTC.

The DNA of the CDR3 is TGTGCCAGCAGCTTATTCGAAGGGACCAAAAACATTCAGTACTTC. Residues: CASSLFEGTKNIQYF. The chain combines TRBV7-8 with TRBJ2-4; D remains unclear. Germline lookup yields CDR1 SGHVS and CDR2 FQNEAQ. The CDR3 runs 15 residues. V lost 2 bases and J 2 bases, leaving 10 bases between the germline ends.

The CDR3 loop reads CASSQGRQGRTQYF. The CDR3 DNA follows: TGCGCCAGCAGCCAGGGACGACAGGGTCGGACCCAGTACTTC. V is TRBV4-1 and J is TRBJ2-5, with 7 bases fitting TRBD1. Germline V gene lookup returns CDR1 MGHRA and CDR2 YSYEKL. This CDR3 comprises 14 residues. V lost 3 bases and J lost 7; bases outside the gene matches: 8.

The chain uses TRBV4-3 and TRBJ2-2; 7 bases map to TRBD2. CDR1 and CDR2 from the germline V gene are LGHNA and YSLEER. Losses at the gene ends were 1 base for V and 6 bases for J; bases not matched to a gene: 5. The CDR3 is made up of 15 amino acids. The CDR3 bases are TGCGCCAGCAGCCAAGTGACTCGGGGGGCCGGGGAGCTGTTTTTT. Translating gives CASSQVTRGAGELFF.